This passage covers 27 T cell receptor beta chains from one sample sequenced in a study of CD8+ T cells in alopecia areata. It was cDNA, reverse transcribed from extracted RNA, that served as the sequencing template. Sequencing was performed with immunoSEQ multiplex PCR; in TCRdb, only in-frame clones are kept and a portion is missing. Of about 120,000 clones listed, about two fifths are singletons. What was sequenced was CD4+ T cells sorted from blood. The receptors derive from a human donor with alopecia areata.

The table lists this clone with a few counts. This chain joins TRBV23-1 and TRBJ1-4; a weak D match, TRBD1 (6 bases). TRBV23-1 carries the ORF label, with uncertain function. The CDR3 consists of 13 residues. The ends were cut back, 4 bases at V and 7 bases at J, with 10 bases in the middle. The DNA for the CDR3 is TGCGCCAGCAGTCCCCGAGGGGGTGAAAAACTGTTTTTT. Protein: CASSPRGGEKLFF.

This clone occurred a few times. The V and J genes are TRBV7-2 and TRBJ1-2; the D gene is possibly TRBD1 (5 bases). The germline V and J ends were trimmed by 4 bases and 4 bases, with 13 bases remaining between them. Germline loops: CDR1 SGHTA, CDR2 FQGNSA. The CDR3 contains 14 residues. CDR3 sequence reads: CASSSRDPVYGYTF. The CDR3 nucleotides are TGTGCCAGCAGCTCCCGGGACCCAGTCTATGGCTACACCTTC.

The rearrangement joins TRBV5-1 to TRBJ2-3; D unclear. Between the trimmed V and J ends, which lost 4 bases and 3 bases, there was a span of 12 bases. Germline loops: CDR1 SGHRS, CDR2 YFSETQ. The CDR3 contains 14 residues. In nucleotides, the CDR3 is TGCGCCAGCAGCCCGGATAGTCGGACAGATACGCAGTATTTT. Encoded protein: CASSPDSRTDTQYF.

There are a few counts of this clone. V usage is TRBV29-1 and J usage is TRBJ2-1; 10 bases align to TRBD2. Looked up from germline, CDR1 is SQVTM and CDR2 is ANQGSEA. The CDR3 totals 14 residues. J gave up 3 bases and V 6 bases, and 5 bases lay outside the gene matches. CDR3 nucleotide sequence: TGCAGCGTCGCCCGGACTAGCGGCTACAATGAGCAGTTCTTC. This codes for CSVARTSGYNEQFF.

This rearrangement joins TRBV29-1 to TRBJ1-4; 10 bases map to TRBD1. Looked up from germline, CDR1 is SQVTM and CDR2 is ANQGSEA. Trimming removed 5 bases from V and 4 bases from J; junction bases left unmatched: 4. There are 14 residues in the CDR3. The DNA for the CDR3 is TGCAGCGTTCAGGACAGGGGGGTTAATGAAAAACTGTTTTTT. Translated: CSVQDRGVNEKLFF.

The chain couples TRBV2 to TRBJ2-1; no clear D. Germline V gene lookup returns CDR1 SNHLY and CDR2 FYNNEI. This CDR3 spans 13 amino acids. V was clipped by 8 bases and J by 4 bases, with 12 bases between them. In DNA, the CDR3 is TGTGCCAGCGGACGTCAGCAATACAATGAGCAGTTCTTC. It yields the protein CASGRQQYNEQFF. Drawing the rest from reference TRBV2 and TRBJ2-1, the complete variable domain is EPEVTQTPSHQVTQMGQEVILRCVPISNHLYFYWYRQILGQKVEFLVSFYNNEISEKSEIFDDQFSVERPDGSNFTLKIRSTKLEDSAMYFCASGRQQYNEQFFGPGTRLTVL.

V is TRBV30 and J is TRBJ1-2; no firm D call. CDR1 and CDR2 from the germline V gene are GTSNPN and SVGIG (reference sequence). Trimming pared 4 bases from V and 2 bases from J, leaving 5 bases between. CDR3 size: 11 residues. CDR3 nucleotides: TGTGCCTGGATGGACAACTATGGCTACACCTTC. Protein: CAWMDNYGYTF.

This rearrangement joins TRBV7-9 to TRBJ2-5; 8 nucleotides agree with TRBD1. Germline-derived CDR1 and CDR2 are SEHNR and FQNEAQ (reference sequence). With V trimmed by 10 bases and J by 4 bases, 5 bases remained unmatched. This CDR3 comprises 12 residues. The CDR3 loop is CANQGAGETQYF. CDR3 in DNA: TGTGCCAACCAGGGGGCCGGAGAGACCCAGTACTTC.

J is TRBJ2-3 and V is TRBV7-2; no reliable D call. Germline CDR1 reads SGHTA; CDR2 reads FQGNSA. V was shortened by 5 bases and J by 2 bases, with 14 bases between the two germline ends. CDR3 length equals 15 residues. This chain's CDR3 is CASSPNYGPTDTQYF. For the CDR3, the DNA is TGTGCCAGCAGCCCGAACTACGGGCCCACAGATACGCAGTATTTT.

This clone came up a few times. The chain combines TRBV5-1 with TRBJ2-7, with D possibly matching TRBD1 (7 bases). The germline gives CDR1 SGHRS, CDR2 YFSETQ. This CDR3 region has 15 residues. V lost 0 bases and J lost 4, with 14 bases in between. The CDR3: CASSLVQGRNYEQYF. CDR3 DNA: TGCGCCAGCAGCTTGGTACAGGGGAGGAATTACGAGCAGTACTTC.

CDR3 bases: TGTGCCAGCACCCCCGACACTGAAGATGGCTACACCTTC. This sequence encodes CASTPDTEDGYTF. The chain links TRBV25-1 to TRBJ1-2; D is undetermined. There are 13 residues in the CDR3. The germline V gene encodes CDR1 MGHDK and CDR2 SYGVNS. V lost 7 bases to trimming and J lost 6 bases, with 15 bases between them.

The chain couples TRBV2 to TRBJ1-2; possible D gene TRBD1, 5 bases. Germline CDR1 is SNHLY and CDR2 is FYNNEI. The CDR3 has 15 amino acids. The ends were cut back, 2 bases at V and 4 bases at J, with 14 bases in the middle. CDR3 protein: CASSESTGSPYGYTF. DNA of the CDR3: TGTGCCAGCAGTGAATCTACAGGATCTCCCTATGGCTACACCTTC. Combining the CDR3 with reference TRBV2 and TRBJ1-2 gives the whole variable domain EPEVTQTPSHQVTQMGQEVILRCVPISNHLYFYWYRQILGQKVEFLVSFYNNEISEKSEIFDDQFSVERPDGSNFTLKIRSTKLEDSAMYFCASSESTGSPYGYTFGSGTRLTVV.

This chain joins TRBV29-1 and TRBJ2-1; D uncertain. Per germline, CDR1 SQVTM and CDR2 ANQGSEA. V lost 5 bases, J lost 15 bases, and 14 bases lay in between. The length of the CDR3 is 10 residues. The CDR3 spells CSVRTESAFF. Written as DNA, the CDR3 is TGCAGCGTTAGGACGGAGTCGGCGTTCTTC.

The rearrangement joins TRBV19 to TRBJ1-3, with D unresolved. This CDR3 is 15 amino acids long. The V and J ends lost 7 bases and 0 bases respectively, with 13 bases between them. From germline, CDR1 is LNHDA and CDR2 SQIVND (reference sequence). The CDR3 spells CASTSVSASGNTIYF. The DNA of the CDR3 is TGTGCCAGTACCTCAGTCAGTGCCTCTGGAAACACCATATATTTT.

Here the CDR3 reads CASSQAGVSYNEQFF. CDR3 DNA sequence: TGCGCCAGCAGCCAAGCGGGGGTTTCCTACAATGAGCAGTTCTTC. V gene TRBV4-3 combines with J gene TRBJ2-1, with D possibly matching TRBD2 (6 bases). Germline-derived CDR1 and CDR2 are LGHNA and YSLEER. The CDR3 extends over 15 amino acids. The V end lost 1 base, the J end lost 1 base, and 8 bases lay between the germline ends.

This clone showed up just a few times. This chain connects TRBV29-1 to TRBJ2-1, with 9 bases aligning to TRBD1. Germline V lookup: CDR1 SQVTM, CDR2 ANQGSEA. With 2 bases clipped from V and 5 bases from J, the junction kept 4 bases outside the gene matches. The CDR3 has 14 residues. The CDR3 protein is CSVESGTGNNEQFF. CDR3 nucleotides: TGCAGCGTTGAATCGGGGACAGGGAACAATGAGCAGTTCTTC.

This clone was seen repeatedly, ten times or more. The V gene is TRBV30, the J gene TRBJ2-3; 9 bases fit TRBD2. Unmatched junction bases numbered 7, after V lost 8 bases and J lost 4 bases. The germline CDR1 and CDR2 sequences are GTSNPN and SVGIG (reference sequence). This CDR3 spans 13 amino acids. The CDR3 sequence: CATSGRRADTQYF. DNA for the CDR3: TGTGCCACCAGCGGGAGGAGGGCAGATACGCAGTATTTT.

The J gene is TRBJ2-1, the V gene TRBV7-3; perhaps TRBD2 as D (6 bases). Germline values: CDR1 SGHTA, CDR2 FQGTGA. With 4 bases removed from V and 6 bases from J, the gap between germline ends came to 16 bases. The CDR3 loop spans 15 amino acids. CDR3 nucleotides: TGTGCCAGCAGCTCCCGGGACTCCACCTCCAATGAGCAGTTCTTC. As protein: CASSSRDSTSNEQFF.

This clone was seen a few times. The chain combines TRBV7-6 with TRBJ2-5; D possibly corresponds to TRBD2 (5 bases). CDR1 is SGHVS, CDR2 FNYEAQ, per germline. This CDR3 contains 15 residues. The germline V and J ends were trimmed by 4 bases and 5 bases, with 17 bases remaining between them. CDR3 bases: TGTGCCAGCAGCTCCGGCGGGTCCGCCGGGGAGACCCAGTACTTC. Protein sequence: CASSSGGSAGETQYF. The variable domain in full, completed from reference TRBV7-6 and TRBJ2-5, reads GAGVSQSPRYKVTKRGQDVALRCDPISGHVSLYWYRQALGQGPEFLTYFNYEAQQDKSGLPNDRFSAERPEGSISTLTIQRTEQRDSAMYRCASSSGGSAGETQYFGPGTRLLVL.

This clone was seen more than once but under ten times. J is TRBJ1-2 and V is TRBV7-2; tentatively, D is TRBD1 (6 bases). CDR1 is SGHTA, CDR2 FQGNSA, per germline. V shed 0 bases and J shed 8 bases, with 13 bases lying between them. The CDR3 sequence is 14 residues long. CDR3: CASSLAGTGKGYTF. The CDR3 DNA follows: TGTGCCAGCAGCTTAGCGGGAACAGGGAAAGGCTACACCTTC. Full variable domain (rest looked up from reference TRBV7-2 and TRBJ1-2): GAGVSQSPSNKVTEKGKDVELRCDPISGHTALYWYRQSLGQGLEFLIYFQGNSAPDKSGLPSDRFSAERTGGSVSTLTIQRTQQEDSAVYLCASSLAGTGKGYTFGSGTRLTVV.

This clone was observed a handful of times. The chain uses TRBV11-2 and TRBJ2-1; D may be TRBD1 or TRBD2 (6 bases each). The CDR3 covers 15 residues. V was cut by 4 bases and J by 8 bases, with 18 bases left in between. Germline values: CDR1 SGHAT, CDR2 FQNNGV. The CDR3 reads CASSSSIVGGDEQFF. The CDR3 coding sequence is TGTGCCAGCAGCTCCAGTATAGTCGGGGGCGATGAGCAGTTCTTC.

The CDR3 reads CASSLQDMNTEAFF. The CDR3 nucleotides read TGCGCCAGCAGCTTACAGGACATGAACACTGAAGCTTTCTTT. The chain employs TRBV5-1 and TRBJ1-1, with a weak D call TRBD1 (5 bases). In germline, CDR1 is SGHRS, CDR2 YFSETQ. V was shortened by 2 bases and J by 0 bases, with 8 bases between the two germline ends. The CDR3 is 14 residues long.

V usage is TRBV5-6 and J usage is TRBJ2-2; D remains ambiguous. The germline V gene has CDR1 SGHDT and CDR2 YYEEEE. There are 16 residues in the CDR3. V lost 2 bases, J lost 0 bases, and 11 bases lay in between. The CDR3 region is CASSFMSSSNTGELFF. In DNA form, the CDR3 reads TGTGCCAGCAGCTTTATGTCCAGTTCGAACACCGGGGAGCTGTTTTTT.

The V gene is TRBV7-8, the J gene TRBJ2-3; 9 bases fit TRBD2. Germline CDR1 reads SGHVS; CDR2 reads FQNEAQ. V shed 5 bases and J 4 bases; nucleotides not matched to a gene: 10. The CDR3 runs to 16 residues. CDR3 residues: CASSPSSGAAPDTQYF. The CDR3 DNA reads as TGTGCCAGCAGCCCCTCTAGCGGGGCCGCACCAGATACGCAGTATTTT.

The V and J genes are TRBV7-9 and TRBJ2-5; D might be TRBD1 (6 bases). The CDR3 runs 14 residues. Germline CDR1 SEHNR, CDR2 FQNEAQ (reference sequence). V lost 6 bases and J lost 3, with 14 bases in between. The CDR3 region has the DNA TGTGCCAGCAGGAGCCGGGCAGGGGAAGAGACCCAGTACTTC. This gives the protein CASRSRAGEETQYF.

V and J are TRBV28 and TRBJ1-1; possibly TRBD1 for D (5 bases). CDR3 length: 16 residues. Trimming cost V 8 bases and J 4 bases, with 23 bases left between them. Per the germline V gene, CDR1 is MDHEN and CDR2 is SYDVKM. The CDR3 reads CASYESAGPRSTEAFF. The CDR3, as DNA: TGTGCCAGCTATGAGAGCGCGGGGCCGCGGAGCACTGAAGCTTTCTTT.

The chain carries TRBV11-2 and TRBJ1-1, with D hard to call. Trimming stripped 7 bases from V and 0 bases from J, with 15 bases between. This CDR3 region has 15 residues. Germline V gene lookup returns CDR1 SGHAT and CDR2 FQNNGV. The CDR3 is CASTHTGQLNTEAFF. The CDR3 bases are TGTGCCAGCACTCACACCGGGCAGCTGAACACTGAAGCTTTCTTT.